These 14 T cell receptor beta chains were all obtained from the same sample, sequenced in a study of T cells in women clearing cervical HPV infection (dated by TCRdb to 2016 to 2019). Receptor libraries were prepared by the immunoSEQ multiplex PCR assay. The source is immuneACCESS, and TCRdb retained only in-frame sequences with V and J called. Part of the clones is not carried over; for the studies checked, unresolved V genes explain less than half of this, and the remainder is unexplained. The sample's clone listing holds 15,000 to 20,000 clones. Of the sample, approximately 14% is held by the ten largest clones. The sample taken for sequencing was blood buffy coat. The receptor source for this set is a woman aged 18-70 years with a cervical HPV16 infection that either progressed to CIN3+ or cleared (not recorded which).

Turning to this clone: Read sequence stops 3 residues before the CDR3 end, and the germline J gene provides the missing end. This chain links TRBV18 with TRBJ2-5; TRBD2 aligns across 8 bases. The CDR3 consists of 17 residues. Germline trimming cut 6 bases from V and 2 bases from J; bases unmatched to any gene: 14. Germline V gives CDR1 KGHSH, CDR2 LQKENI. CDR3 DNA (partial): TGTGCCAGCTCCCGGCGGGGGGCCGGCCCCCGTCAAGAGACC. Amino acids: CASSRRGAGPRQET. The entire CDR3 reads CASSRRGAGPRQETQYF. Full variable domain (missing parts from reference TRBV18 and TRBJ2-5): NAGVMQNPRHLVRRRGQEARLRCSPMKGHSHVYWYRQLPEEGLKFMVYLQKENIIDESGMPKERFSAEFPKEGPSILRIQQVVRGDSAAYFCASSRRGAGPRQETQYFGPGTRLLVL.

This CDR3 reads CSVDSGGTEAFF. The part of the CDR3 DNA that was read is TGCAGCGTTGATTCGGGGGGGACTGAA. The V call is TRBV29-1, the J call TRBJ1-1, with D possibly TRBD1 on 5 matching bases. The read finishes 3 residues shy of the CDR3 end, and the germline J gene is used to complete it. The CDR3 consists of 12 residues. Trimming left V 3 bases short and J 5 bases short, with 10 bases between. Germline V gene data show CDR1 as SQVTM and CDR2 as ANQGSEA.

About this clone: The read stops 3 residues short of the end of the CDR3; the missing end is completed from the germline J gene. The chain carries TRBV7-9 and TRBJ1-2, with 8 bases matching TRBD1. Germline CDR1 and CDR2: SEHNR and FQNEAQ (reference sequence). The V gene end was trimmed by 5 bases and the J gene end by 2 bases; junction bases not matched to a gene: 7. The CDR3 is 15 residues long. The CDR3 spells CASSPGQGFNYGYTF. The sequenced CDR3 bases are TGTGCCAGCAGCCCCGGACAGGGTTTCAACTATGGC.

Of note for this clone: The observed sequence ends 3 residues before the CDR3 terminus, with the missing tail filled in from the germline J gene. V is TRBV2 and J is TRBJ2-5; the D gene could be TRBD1 or TRBD2 (5 bases each). Germline V gene lookup returns CDR1 SNHLY and CDR2 FYNNEI. The CDR3 length is 14 residues. Trimming took off 5 bases at V and 5 bases at J, with 15 bases between the two ends. CDR3 DNA, as far as it was read: TGTGCCAGCAGTAAGAGGGGTCAATGGGAGACC. It codes for CASSKRGQWET. From start to end, the CDR3 is CASSKRGQWETQYF.

CDR3 DNA, as far as it was read: TGTGCCAGCAGCTTAGACAGTGGAGGGAACTCACCC. This sequence encodes CASSLDSGGNSP. The full CDR3 sequence reads CASSLDSGGNSPLHF. The chain recombines TRBV7-3 with TRBJ1-6, with a possible D match to TRBD1 (5 bases). The sequence runs out 3 residues before the end of the CDR3; the remainder is reconstructed from the germline J gene. The CDR3 has 15 amino acids. Trimming removed 2 bases from V and 10 bases from J, with 15 bases in between. Germline V lookup: CDR1 SGHTA, CDR2 FQGTGA.

A word on this clone: The observed sequence ends 3 residues before the CDR3 terminus, with the missing tail filled in from the germline J gene. The V call is TRBV15, the J call TRBJ2-1; possibly TRBD1 or TRBD2 for D (6 bases each). The ends were cut back, 1 base at V and 6 bases at J, with 13 bases in the middle. CDR3 length equals 15 residues. CDR1 is LNHNV and CDR2 is YYDKDF in the germline V gene (reference sequence). CDR3 DNA (partial): TGTGCCACCAGCAGAGGCCAGGGGAGGTTCAATGAG. It yields the protein CATSRGQGRFNE. The full CDR3 protein is CATSRGQGRFNEQFF. Together with reference TRBV15 and TRBJ2-1, the CDR3 gives the full variable domain: DAMVIQNPRYQVTQFGKPVTLSCSQTLNHNVMYWYQQKSSQAPKLLFHYYDKDFNNEADTPDNFQSRRPNTSFCFLDIRSPGLGDTAMYLCATSRGQGRFNEQFFGPGTRLTVL.

Points on this clone: Coverage ceases 3 residues before the CDR3 finishes, and the germline J gene fills in the end. The chain carries TRBV20-1 and TRBJ1-2, with TRBD1 identical over 7 bases. The trim removed 0 bases at V and 0 bases at J, leaving 7 bases unmatched. The CDR3 has 16 amino acids. The germline V gene encodes CDR1 DFQATT and CDR2 SNEGSKA (reference sequence). The covered CDR3 bases are TGCAGTGCTAGAGACACCGGGACAGCCTCTAACTATGGC. Protein product: CSARDTGTASNYG. The CDR3 as a whole reads CSARDTGTASNYGYTF.

Remarks on this clone: The read ends 3 residues before the CDR3 terminus; that terminus is restored from the germline J gene. The chain has TRBV12-3 or TRBV12-4 and TRBJ1-6, with 10 bases lining up with TRBD1. This CDR3 region has 17 residues. Germline trimming cut 4 bases from V and 7 bases from J; bases unmatched to any gene: 10. Partial CDR3 DNA: TGTGCCAGCAGTTATACGACAGGGGGCATAAGCAATTCACCC. This sequence encodes CASSYTTGGISNSP. The full CDR3 protein reads CASSYTTGGISNSPLHF.

The CDR3 DNA, read in part, is TGTGCCAGTAGTAGGGGGACTAGCGGGAGATGGTCGCTTGATACC. It yields the protein CASSRGTSGRWSLDT. The whole CDR3 sequence reads CASSRGTSGRWSLDTYTF. The chain uses TRBV19 and TRBJ1-2; weak D call: TRBD1 (5 bases). The CDR3 end falls 3 residues outside the read, so it is completed with the germline J gene. CDR3 length equals 18 residues. In germline, CDR1 is LNHDA, CDR2 SQIVND (reference sequence).

In the case of this clone: The read ends 3 residues shy of where the CDR3 ends; the end is completed using the germline J gene. This rearrangement joins TRBV10-3 to TRBJ2-2; 8 bases map to TRBD1. Germline V gives CDR1 ENHRY, CDR2 SYGVKD. V gave up 7 bases and J gave up 1 base; unmatched junction bases: 5. The CDR3 covers 15 residues. The CDR3 loop reads CAINAGQGNTGELFF. The covered CDR3 bases are TGTGCCATCAATGCTGGACAGGGGAACACCGGGGAG.

Concerning this clone: The read ends 3 residues shy of where the CDR3 ends; the end is completed using the germline J gene. The chain employs TRBV5-1 and TRBJ2-3, with 9 bases that match TRBD2. The V gene's germline CDR1 is SGHRS and CDR2 YFSETQ. The CDR3 is 15 residues long. Germline trimming cut 2 bases from V and 4 bases from J; bases unmatched to any gene: 5. Incomplete CDR3 DNA: TGCGCCAGCAGCTTTAGCGGGAGCGGGCCAGATACG. It translates to CASSFSGSGPDT. The CDR3 as a whole reads CASSFSGSGPDTQYF. Drawing the rest from reference TRBV5-1 and TRBJ2-3, the complete variable domain is KAGVTQTPRYLIKTRGQQVTLSCSPISGHRSVSWYQQTPGQGLQFLFEYFSETQRNKGNFPGRFSGRQFSNSRSEMNVSTLELGDSALYLCASSFSGSGPDTQYFGPGTRLTVL.

The covered CDR3 bases are TGTGCCAGCAGCTTGGAGACAGTGTCTAATGAAAAA. Translation gives CASSLETVSNEK. The whole CDR3 is CASSLETVSNEKLFF. The gene calls are TRBV5-5 and TRBJ1-4; D possibly corresponds to TRBD1 (5 bases). With the read ending 3 residues before the CDR3 end, the germline J gene is used to fill in that end. The germline CDR1 and CDR2 sequences are SGHKS and YYEKEE (reference sequence). The CDR3 consists of 15 residues. The V end was cut by 0 bases, the J end by 3 bases, with 9 bases between.

The part of the CDR3 DNA that was read is TGTGCCAGCAGCTTAGAACAGTCGAACACTGAA. Its translation: CASSLEQSNTE. In full, the CDR3 reads CASSLEQSNTEAFF. This chain uses TRBV11-2 with TRBJ1-1; D call uncertain. The CDR3 goes on 3 residues after the read ends, and that part is filled in from the germline J gene. The CDR3 runs 14 residues. CDR1 and CDR2 from the germline V gene are SGHAT and FQNNGV. Trimming pared 0 bases from V and 1 base from J, leaving 6 bases between.

Turning to this clone: Read sequence stops 3 residues before the CDR3 end, and the germline J gene provides the missing end. The rearrangement links TRBV7-6 to TRBJ1-5, with D possibly matching TRBD1 (6 bases). The germline V gene encodes CDR1 SGHVS and CDR2 FNYEAQ. The CDR3 runs to 14 residues. Between the trimmed V and J ends, which lost 5 bases and 2 bases, there was a span of 10 bases. CDR3 amino acids: CASSPYRGNQPQHF. The sequenced part of the CDR3 DNA is TGTGCCAGCAGCCCCTACAGGGGCAATCAGCCC.